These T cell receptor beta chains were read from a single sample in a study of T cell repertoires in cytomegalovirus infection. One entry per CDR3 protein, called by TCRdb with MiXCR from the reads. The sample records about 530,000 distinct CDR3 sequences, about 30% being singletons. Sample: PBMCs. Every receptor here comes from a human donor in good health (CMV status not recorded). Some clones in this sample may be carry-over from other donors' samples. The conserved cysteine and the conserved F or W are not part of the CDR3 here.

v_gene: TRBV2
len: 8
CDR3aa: ASIATEAF

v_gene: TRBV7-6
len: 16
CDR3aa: ASSDYPIWLSSYNEQF

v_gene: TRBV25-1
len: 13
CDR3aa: ASSGWTGGVSEAF

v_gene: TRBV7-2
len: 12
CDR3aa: ASSRQGADTEAF

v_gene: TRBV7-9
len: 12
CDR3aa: ASSAGVSSYEQY

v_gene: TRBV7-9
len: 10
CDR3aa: AGQGIDYGYT

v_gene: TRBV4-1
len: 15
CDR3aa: ASSHKEGTATNEKLF

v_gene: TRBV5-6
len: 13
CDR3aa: ASSLRDSFNQPQH

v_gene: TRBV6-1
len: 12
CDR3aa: ASSPSPGGDIQY

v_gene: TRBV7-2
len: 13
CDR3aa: ASSYRLGGNNEQF

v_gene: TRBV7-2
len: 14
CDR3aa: ASSLAGLAEGMGAF

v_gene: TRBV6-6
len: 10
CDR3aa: AGGQSSYEQY

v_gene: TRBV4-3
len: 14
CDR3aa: ASSQEWGWGNYGYT

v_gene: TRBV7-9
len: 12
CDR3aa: ASSIDRGQETQY

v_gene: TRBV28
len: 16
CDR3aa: ASSFRRGLAGAYNEQF

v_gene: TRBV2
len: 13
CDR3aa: ASKRTVDSNQPQH